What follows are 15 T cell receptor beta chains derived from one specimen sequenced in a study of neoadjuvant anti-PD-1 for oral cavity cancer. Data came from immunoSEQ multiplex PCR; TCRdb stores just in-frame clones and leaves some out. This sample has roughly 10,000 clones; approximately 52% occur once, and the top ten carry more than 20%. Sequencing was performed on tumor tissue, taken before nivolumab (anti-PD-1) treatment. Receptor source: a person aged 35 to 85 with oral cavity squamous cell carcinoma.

Here the CDR3 DNA reads TGCGCCAGCAGCCAACGTACACTAGCGTTCACATCCTACAATGAGCAGTTCTTC. Protein: CASSQRTLAFTSYNEQFF. The chain links TRBV4-3 to TRBJ2-1, with 7 bases fitting TRBD2. The CDR3 consists of 18 residues. From germline, CDR1 is LGHNA and CDR2 YSLEER. V lost 2 bases, J lost 1 base, and 11 bases stayed unmatched.

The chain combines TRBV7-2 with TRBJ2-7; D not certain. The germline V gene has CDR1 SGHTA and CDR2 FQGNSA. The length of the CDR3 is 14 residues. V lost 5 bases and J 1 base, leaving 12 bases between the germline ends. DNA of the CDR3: TGTGCCAGCAGCACGAACGACGGATCCTACGAGCAGTACTTC. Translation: CASSTNDGSYEQYF.

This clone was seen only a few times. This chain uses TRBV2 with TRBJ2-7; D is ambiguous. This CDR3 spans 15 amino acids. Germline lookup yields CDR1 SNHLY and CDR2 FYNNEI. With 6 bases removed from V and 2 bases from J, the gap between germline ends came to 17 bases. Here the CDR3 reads CASRPPAGATYEQYF. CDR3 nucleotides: TGTGCCAGCAGGCCCCCCGCAGGCGCTACCTACGAGCAGTACTTC.

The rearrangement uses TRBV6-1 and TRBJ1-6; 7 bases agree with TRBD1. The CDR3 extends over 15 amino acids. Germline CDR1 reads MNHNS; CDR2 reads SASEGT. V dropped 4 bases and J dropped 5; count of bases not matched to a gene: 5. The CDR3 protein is CASSAGTDHNSPLHF. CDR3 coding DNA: TGTGCCAGCAGTGCTGGGACAGATCATAATTCACCCCTCCACTTT.

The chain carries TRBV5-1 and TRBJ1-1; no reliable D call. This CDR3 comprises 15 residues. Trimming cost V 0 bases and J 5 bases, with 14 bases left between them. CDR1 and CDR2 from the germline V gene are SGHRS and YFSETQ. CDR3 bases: TGCGCCAGCAGCTTGGAGGACCCAATTATTACTGAAGCTTTCTTT. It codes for CASSLEDPIITEAFF.

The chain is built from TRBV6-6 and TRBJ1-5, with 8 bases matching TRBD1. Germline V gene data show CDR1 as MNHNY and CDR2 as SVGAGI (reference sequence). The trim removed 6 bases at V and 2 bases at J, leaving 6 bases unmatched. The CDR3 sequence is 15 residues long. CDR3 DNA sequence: TGTGCCAGCAGCATACAGGGGGGGGGCAATCAGCCCCAGCATTTT. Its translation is CASSIQGGGNQPQHF.

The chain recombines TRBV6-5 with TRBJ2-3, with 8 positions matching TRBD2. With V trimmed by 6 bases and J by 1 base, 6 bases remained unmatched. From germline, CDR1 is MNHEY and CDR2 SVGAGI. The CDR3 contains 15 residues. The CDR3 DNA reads TGTGCCAGCAGAATGGGACTAGGGGGCACAGATACGCAGTATTTT. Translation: CASRMGLGGTDTQYF.

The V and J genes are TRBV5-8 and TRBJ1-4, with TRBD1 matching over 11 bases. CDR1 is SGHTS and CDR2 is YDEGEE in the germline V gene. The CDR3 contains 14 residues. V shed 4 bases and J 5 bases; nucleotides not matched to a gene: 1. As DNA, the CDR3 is TGTGCCAGCAGCAGGACAGGGGGCAATGAAAAACTGTTTTTT. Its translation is CASSRTGGNEKLFF.

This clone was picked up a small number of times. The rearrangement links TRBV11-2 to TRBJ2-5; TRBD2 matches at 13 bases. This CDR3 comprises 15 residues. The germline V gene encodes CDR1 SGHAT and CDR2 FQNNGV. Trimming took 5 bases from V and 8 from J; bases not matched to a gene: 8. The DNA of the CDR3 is TGTGCCAGCAGCGCACTAGCGGGGGGGCAGGCCACCCAGTACTTC. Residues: CASSALAGGQATQYF.

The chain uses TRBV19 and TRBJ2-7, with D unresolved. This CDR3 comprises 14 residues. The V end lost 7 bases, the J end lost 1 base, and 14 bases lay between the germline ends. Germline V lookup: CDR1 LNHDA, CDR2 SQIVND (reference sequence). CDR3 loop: CASTAGPYSYEQYF. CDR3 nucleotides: TGTGCCAGTACCGCCGGACCCTATTCCTACGAGCAGTACTTC. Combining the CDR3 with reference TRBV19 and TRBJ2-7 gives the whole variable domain DGGITQSPKYLFRKEGQNVTLSCEQNLNHDAMYWYRQDPGQGLRLIYYSQIVNDFQKGDIAEGYSVSREKKESFPLTVTSAQKNPTAFYLCASTAGPYSYEQYFGPGTRLTVT.

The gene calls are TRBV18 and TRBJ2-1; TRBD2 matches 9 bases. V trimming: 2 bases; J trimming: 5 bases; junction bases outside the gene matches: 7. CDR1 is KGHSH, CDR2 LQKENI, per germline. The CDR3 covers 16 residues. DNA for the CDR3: TGTGCCAGCTCACCATCTAGCGGGGTCTTGGACAATGAGCAGTTCTTC. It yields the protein CASSPSSGVLDNEQFF.

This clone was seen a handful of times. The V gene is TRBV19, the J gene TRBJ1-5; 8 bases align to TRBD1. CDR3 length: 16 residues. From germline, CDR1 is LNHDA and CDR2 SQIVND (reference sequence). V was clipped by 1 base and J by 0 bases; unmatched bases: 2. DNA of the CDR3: TGTGCCAGTAGTATAGGGACAGGGAATAGCAATCAGCCCCAGCATTTT. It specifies CASSIGTGNSNQPQHF.

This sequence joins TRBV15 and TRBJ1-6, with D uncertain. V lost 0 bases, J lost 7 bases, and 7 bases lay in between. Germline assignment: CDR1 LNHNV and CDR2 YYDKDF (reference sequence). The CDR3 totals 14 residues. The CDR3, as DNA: TGTGCCACCAGCAGAGAGGAACCGAATTCACCCCTCCACTTT. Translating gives CATSREEPNSPLHF.

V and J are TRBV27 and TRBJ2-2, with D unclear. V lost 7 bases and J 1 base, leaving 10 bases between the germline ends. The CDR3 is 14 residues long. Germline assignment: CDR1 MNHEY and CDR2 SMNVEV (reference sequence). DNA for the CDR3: TGTGCCAGCACCCGGTCGGGGAACACCGGGGAGCTGTTTTTT. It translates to CASTRSGNTGELFF.

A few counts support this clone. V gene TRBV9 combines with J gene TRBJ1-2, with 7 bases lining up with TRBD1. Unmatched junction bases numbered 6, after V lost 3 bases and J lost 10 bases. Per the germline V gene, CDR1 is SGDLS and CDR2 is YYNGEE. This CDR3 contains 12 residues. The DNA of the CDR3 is TGTGCCAGCAGCGGAACGGACAGGTCCTACACCTTC. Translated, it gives CASSGTDRSYTF.